These 16 T cell receptor beta chains share one sample of origin, sequenced in a study of blood T cell repertoires in COVID-19. Profiling relied on immunoSEQ multiplex PCR, and the TCRdb table lists in-frame clones only, not all of them. The sample yields under 300,000 clones, over 75% seen once. Material: peripheral blood. All receptors come from a woman between 40 and 55 years old who had recovered from COVID-19.

V usage is TRBV11-2 and J usage is TRBJ1-1; 9 positions match TRBD1. J lost 6 bases, V lost 5 bases, and 10 bases had no gene match. Looked up from germline, CDR1 is SGHAT and CDR2 is FQNNGV. This CDR3 spans 15 amino acids. Here the CDR3 DNA reads TGTGCCAGCAGCCGACAGGGGGTACGGGATTCTGAAGCTTTCTTT. Protein product: CASSRQGVRDSEAFF.

This clone was seen a few times. V and J are TRBV4-1 and TRBJ2-7; D gene unclear. The CDR3 covers 14 residues. V was trimmed by 0 bases and J by 0 bases, leaving 6 bases between them. Per germline, CDR1 MGHRA and CDR2 YSYEKL. Here the CDR3 reads CASSQESHSYEQYF. The CDR3 nucleotides are TGCGCCAGCAGCCAAGAGTCCCACTCCTACGAGCAGTACTTC.

This rearrangement joins TRBV15 to TRBJ2-1; 15 bases are shared with TRBD2. The ends lost 1 base at V and 4 bases at J; junction bases unmatched: 8. The CDR3 extends over 19 amino acids. Looked up from germline, CDR1 is LNHNV and CDR2 is YYDKDF (reference sequence). The CDR3 is CATSRVGLAGGPQYNEQFF. DNA for the CDR3: TGTGCCACCAGCAGAGTAGGACTAGCGGGAGGGCCTCAGTACAATGAGCAGTTCTTC.

This clone was seen a single time. The chain carries TRBV19 and TRBJ1-5; maybe TRBD1 (6 bases). The length of the CDR3 is 16 residues. V lost 4 bases and J 1 base, leaving 14 bases between the germline ends. CDR1 is LNHDA, CDR2 SQIVND, per germline (reference sequence). For the CDR3, the DNA is TGTGCCAGTAGTACTTTCCCAGGGGTAAGCAATCAGCCCCAGCATTTT. This codes for CASSTFPGVSNQPQHF.

The chain couples TRBV27 to TRBJ2-7; no clear D. The CDR3 totals 11 residues. Germline V CDR1 and CDR2: MNHEY, SMNVEV (reference sequence). The germline V and J ends were trimmed by 9 bases and 0 bases, with 6 bases remaining between them. CDR3 in DNA: TGTGCCAGGGCTGCCTCCTACGAGCAGTACTTC. Encoded protein: CARAASYEQYF.

The CDR3 loop reads CASSLGTGTEAFF. DNA for the CDR3: TGCGCCAGCAGCTTGGGGACAGGGACTGAAGCTTTCTTT. V and J are TRBV5-1 and TRBJ1-1; TRBD1 matches at 8 bases. Trimming at V came to 0 bases and at J to 5 bases, leaving 0 bases not matched to a gene. CDR3 length: 13 residues. CDR1 and CDR2 (germline): SGHRS, YFSETQ.

This chain uses TRBV13 with TRBJ2-3, with TRBD1 identical over 8 bases. Germline V CDR1 and CDR2: PRHDT, FYEKMQ (reference sequence). The V and J ends lost 2 bases and 2 bases, in that order; junction bases with no gene match: 3. The CDR3 covers 15 residues. CDR3 protein: CASSLRTGTTDTQYF. Here the CDR3 DNA reads TGTGCCAGCAGCTTAAGGACAGGGACCACAGATACGCAGTATTTT. Looking up the rest from reference TRBV13 and TRBJ2-3 gives the full variable domain: AAGVIQSPRHLIKEKRETATLKCYPIPRHDTVYWYQQGPGQDPQFLISFYEKMQSDKGSIPDRFSAQQFSDYHSELNMSSLELGDSALYFCASSLRTGTTDTQYFGPGTRLTVL.

The chain links TRBV27 to TRBJ2-1; 7 bases are a match to TRBD2. The J segment lost 2 bases and the V segment lost 5 bases, leaving 9 bases of the junction unmatched. Germline-derived CDR1 and CDR2 are MNHEY and SMNVEV (reference sequence). The CDR3 is 16 residues long. The CDR3 is CASSAPPGGAYNEQFF. In DNA, the CDR3 is TGTGCCAGCAGTGCTCCACCGGGAGGCGCCTACAATGAGCAGTTCTTC.

The chain links TRBV3-1 (or the pseudogene TRBV3-2) to TRBJ2-6, with 8 positions matching TRBD1. This CDR3 contains 18 residues. V gave up 4 bases and J gave up 2 bases; unmatched junction bases: 10. Germline assignment: CDR1 LGHDT and CDR2 YNNKEL (reference sequence). The CDR3 here is CASSPRDRGPPGANVLTF. The CDR3 DNA reads TGTGCCAGCAGCCCTCGAGACAGGGGCCCACCTGGGGCCAACGTCCTGACTTTC.

The rearrangement links TRBV11-2 to TRBJ1-2, with D unresolved. Trimming took 10 bases from V and 6 from J, leaving 27 bases between them. The V gene's germline CDR1 is SGHAT and CDR2 FQNNGV. The CDR3 loop spans 16 amino acids. The CDR3 DNA reads TGTGCCACCGCCGGAGGCAGTAATCGTCAGTTTGATGGCTACACCTTC. Encoded protein: CATAGGSNRQFDGYTF.

The gene calls are TRBV13 and TRBJ2-3; D ambiguous. The V gene lost 3 bases and the J gene lost 3 bases, with 10 bases spanning the gap. This CDR3 contains 14 residues. Germline-derived CDR1 and CDR2 are PRHDT and FYEKMQ (reference sequence). The CDR3 DNA reads TGTGCCAGCAGCTTCCCCGAGAGGACAGATACGCAGTATTTT. Its protein product is CASSFPERTDTQYF.

The rearrangement uses TRBV7-3 and TRBJ2-3; D gene ambiguous. V was trimmed by 5 bases and J by 2 bases, leaving 2 bases between them. The V gene's germline CDR1 is SGHTA and CDR2 FQGTGA. The CDR3 spans 11 residues. CDR3 nucleotide sequence: TGTGCCAGCAGCCACACAGATACGCAGTATTTT. It is translated as CASSHTDTQYF.

The V call is TRBV19, the J call TRBJ2-1; 10 bases agree with TRBD2. CDR1 LNHDA and CDR2 SQIVND come from the germline V gene (reference sequence). The CDR3 has 17 amino acids. The V segment lost 4 bases and the J segment 0 bases; nucleotides outside the gene matches: 6. CDR3 residues: CASSRLAGSSSYNEQFF. The CDR3 DNA reads as TGTGCCAGTAGTAGACTAGCGGGTTCAAGCTCCTACAATGAGCAGTTCTTC.

Turning to this clone: Additional DNA sequences in this sample encode the identical CDR3. The J gene is TRBJ2-2, the V gene TRBV4-3, with 9 bases fitting TRBD1. Germline V CDR1 and CDR2: LGHNA, YSLEER. With 4 bases clipped from V and 4 bases from J, the junction kept 4 bases outside the gene matches. This CDR3 is built from 15 residues. CDR3 DNA: TGCGCCAGCAGCCGGGGACAGGGTGGCACCGGGGAGCTGTTTTTT. Its protein is CASSRGQGGTGELFF.

The sample holds a few counts of this clone. The rearrangement uses TRBV16 and TRBJ2-7; D is possibly TRBD1 (6 bases). This CDR3 region has 14 residues. The V gene's germline CDR1 is KGHSY and CDR2 FQNENV. Trimming left V 4 bases short and J 5 bases short, with 15 bases between. The CDR3 DNA reads TGTGCCAGCAGCCCGTCATTACAGGGTAACGAGCAGTACTTC. Translating gives CASSPSLQGNEQYF.

The rearrangement links TRBV29-1 to TRBJ2-7; D possibly corresponds to TRBD2 (5 bases). The V and J ends lost 0 bases and 0 bases respectively, with 12 bases between them. Looked up from germline, CDR1 is SQVTM and CDR2 is ANQGSEA. This CDR3 is 15 amino acids long. The CDR3: CSVEDRGSSSYEQYF. In DNA form, the CDR3 reads TGCAGCGTTGAAGATCGAGGGTCGAGCTCCTACGAGCAGTACTTC.